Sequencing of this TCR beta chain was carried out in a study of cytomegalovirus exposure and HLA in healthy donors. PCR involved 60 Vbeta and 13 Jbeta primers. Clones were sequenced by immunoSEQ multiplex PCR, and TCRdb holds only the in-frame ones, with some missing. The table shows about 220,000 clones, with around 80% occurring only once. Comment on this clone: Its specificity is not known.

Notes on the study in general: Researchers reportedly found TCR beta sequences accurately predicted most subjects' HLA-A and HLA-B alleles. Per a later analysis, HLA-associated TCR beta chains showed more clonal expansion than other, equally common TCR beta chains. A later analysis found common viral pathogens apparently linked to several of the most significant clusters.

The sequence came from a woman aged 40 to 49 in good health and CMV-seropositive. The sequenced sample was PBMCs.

DNA for the CDR3: TGTGCCAGCACCGGTCCCGCTGCTGGCTACACCTTC. Translating gives CASTGPAAGYTF. The chain links TRBV28 to TRBJ1-2; D remains ambiguous. Germline V lookup: CDR1 MDHEN, CDR2 SYDVKM. V dropped 7 bases and J dropped 7 bases, with 13 bases sitting between them. The CDR3 runs to 12 residues.